These 14 T cell receptor beta chains share one sample of origin, sequenced in a study of shared clonotypes between healthy human individuals. Sequencing used immunoSEQ multiplex PCR; TCRdb keeps in-frame clones, though not all of them. This table has 2 million to 2.5 million clones, 93% appearing once. Sequencing input: naive CD4+ T cells from PBMCs. Subset noted: CD45RA+ positively selected. The source is a man aged 18 to 30 in good health. Some clones in this sample may be carry-over from other donors' samples.

V usage is TRBV19 and J usage is TRBJ2-1, with D uncertain. V gave up 6 bases and J gave up 0 bases, with 12 bases separating them. Looked up from germline, CDR1 is LNHDA and CDR2 is SQIVND (reference sequence). The CDR3 sequence is 15 residues long. The CDR3 is CASRGIGTSYNEQFF. Here the CDR3 DNA reads TGTGCCAGTAGGGGAATAGGTACCTCCTACAATGAGCAGTTCTTC.

The genes are TRBV28 and TRBJ2-1, with 10 bases identical to TRBD2. The CDR3 sequence is 15 residues long. Trimming took 8 bases from V and 1 from J; bases not matched to a gene: 5. Germline V CDR1 and CDR2: MDHEN, SYDVKM. CDR3 region: CASFQREGSYNEQFF. The CDR3, as DNA: TGTGCCAGCTTCCAGCGGGAGGGGTCCTACAATGAGCAGTTCTTC.

The V call is TRBV7-2, the J call TRBJ1-2; 9 bases agree with TRBD1. The CDR3 covers 14 residues. Germline CDR1 is SGHTA and CDR2 is FQGNSA. V was pared by 5 bases and J by 5 bases, with 6 bases of the junction left unmatched. The CDR3 loop is CASSRSQGAYGYTF. CDR3 nucleotides: TGTGCCAGCAGCCGCTCACAGGGGGCATATGGCTACACCTTC.

The rearrangement links TRBV27 to TRBJ2-3, with unresolved D. Between the trimmed V and J ends, which lost 2 bases and 0 bases, there was a span of 12 bases. The CDR3 runs 16 residues. Germline CDR1 MNHEY, CDR2 SMNVEV (reference sequence). CDR3 amino acids: CASSLLLPTSTDTQYF. CDR3 DNA: TGTGCCAGCAGTTTACTCCTACCAACTAGCACAGATACGCAGTATTTT.

This rearrangement joins TRBV6-5 to TRBJ2-7, with D perhaps TRBD2 (5 bases). There are 13 residues in the CDR3. V lost 2 bases to trimming and J lost 6 bases, with 11 bases between them. The germline V gene has CDR1 MNHEY and CDR2 SVGAGI. The CDR3 spells CASSYGPSGEQYF. DNA of the CDR3: TGTGCCAGCAGTTACGGGCCGAGCGGCGAGCAGTACTTC.

The table lists this clone with a count of one. The chain joins TRBV6-7 to TRBJ2-1, with 7 nucleotides matching TRBD1. TRBV6-7 is sorted into the ORF group, with uncertain function. The CDR3 is 16 amino acids. V gave up 9 bases and J gave up 2 bases; unmatched junction bases: 13. CDR3 coding DNA: TGTGCCAGTACAGGGGACAATCCCCCCACCTACAATGAGCAGTTCTTC. This gives the protein CASTGDNPPTYNEQFF.

The chain joins TRBV5-5 to TRBJ1-2; no reliable D call. This CDR3 is 13 amino acids long. The V and J ends lost 6 bases and 4 bases respectively, with 13 bases between them. Per the germline V gene, CDR1 is SGHKS and CDR2 is YYEKEE (reference sequence). The CDR3: CASINVQSYGYTF. CDR3 sequence (DNA): TGTGCCAGCATCAACGTCCAGAGCTATGGCTACACCTTC.

This rearrangement joins TRBV27 to TRBJ1-5, with TRBD1 matching 10 bases. The CDR3 totals 14 residues. Germline loops: CDR1 MNHEY, CDR2 SMNVEV (reference sequence). With 8 bases clipped from V and 4 bases from J, the junction kept 5 bases outside the gene matches. CDR3 bases: TGTGCCAGCCAGCGGGACAGGGGTAATCAGCCCCAGCATTTT. Protein: CASQRDRGNQPQHF.

The DNA of the CDR3 is TGTGCCAGCACCTATAGCGGGAATGTAGGCAATGAGCAGTTCTTC. This encodes CASTYSGNVGNEQFF. V is TRBV28 and J is TRBJ2-1; 8 nucleotides line up with TRBD2. Germline lookup yields CDR1 MDHEN and CDR2 SYDVKM. CDR3 length equals 15 residues. J was trimmed by 6 bases and V by 7 bases; bases with no gene match: 11.

Comments on this clone: Distinct nucleotide sequences in the sample also encode this CDR3. The rearrangement joins TRBV10-3 to TRBJ2-1, with 10 bases identical to TRBD2. CDR3 size: 16 residues. The germline gives CDR1 ENHRY, CDR2 SYGVKD. The ends lost 0 bases at V and 10 bases at J; junction bases unmatched: 9. CDR3 sequence: CAISESTGLAIHEQFF. In DNA form, the CDR3 reads TGTGCCATCAGTGAGTCGACGGGACTAGCGATACACGAGCAGTTCTTC.

The chain employs TRBV29-1 and TRBJ1-2; D gene uncertain. Germline CDR1 reads SQVTM; CDR2 reads ANQGSEA. The CDR3 length is 17 residues. The V end was cut by 0 bases, the J end by 4 bases, with 21 bases between. For the CDR3, the DNA is TGCAGCGTTGAAGAACCCCTCGGCAGAAGCTCTATCTATGGCTACACCTTC. Its translation: CSVEEPLGRSSIYGYTF.

This chain uses TRBV6-1 with TRBJ2-7; no clear D gene. This CDR3 region has 16 residues. In germline, CDR1 is MNHNS, CDR2 SASEGT. V lost 0 bases, J lost 0 bases, and 12 bases lay in between. As DNA, the CDR3 is TGTGCCAGCAGTGAAGCGATAAGCGTCTCCTCCTACGAGCAGTACTTC. The encoded protein is CASSEAISVSSYEQYF.

Concerning this clone: Mismatch with germline at one junction end may stem from a read error. The chain recombines TRBV20-1 with TRBJ2-7; D is unclear. The CDR3 has 11 amino acids. Germline V gene sequence: CDR1 DFQATT, CDR2 SNEGSKA (reference sequence). The DNA for the CDR3 is TGCAGTGCCCCCTCCCGGATGGTACCCAGCTTC. Its protein product is CSAPSRMVPSF.

V usage is TRBV6-5 and J usage is TRBJ2-3, with D tentatively TRBD1 or TRBD2 (5 bases each). Germline assignment: CDR1 MNHEY and CDR2 SVGAGI. The V and J ends lost 8 bases and 2 bases respectively, with 11 bases between them. This CDR3 spans 13 amino acids. CDR3 nucleotides: TGTGCCAGCTCCGGGGCACCCACAGATACGCAGTATTTT. Its protein is CASSGAPTDTQYF.